This record looks at one T cell receptor (beta chain) sequence and its context. The data were taken from a study of control samples from healthy donors and cancer patients. This CDR3 is 16 amino acids long. Germline CDR1 and CDR2: SGHVS and FNYEAQ. V lost 2 bases and J lost 7; bases outside the gene matches: 11. The repertoire was sequenced with immunoSEQ multiplex PCR; TCRdb's copy has only in-frame clones and lacks some. The sample holds some 150,000 clones, roughly nine tenths seen once. This TCR came from a man younger than 35 in good health. Sequencing was performed on blood. The chain has TRBV7-6 and TRBJ2-5, with 9 bases matching TRBD1. CDR3 amino acids: CASSLQDRGGFGTQYF. In DNA, the CDR3 is TGTGCCAGCAGCTTACAGGACAGGGGCGGTTTCGGGACCCAGTACTTC.